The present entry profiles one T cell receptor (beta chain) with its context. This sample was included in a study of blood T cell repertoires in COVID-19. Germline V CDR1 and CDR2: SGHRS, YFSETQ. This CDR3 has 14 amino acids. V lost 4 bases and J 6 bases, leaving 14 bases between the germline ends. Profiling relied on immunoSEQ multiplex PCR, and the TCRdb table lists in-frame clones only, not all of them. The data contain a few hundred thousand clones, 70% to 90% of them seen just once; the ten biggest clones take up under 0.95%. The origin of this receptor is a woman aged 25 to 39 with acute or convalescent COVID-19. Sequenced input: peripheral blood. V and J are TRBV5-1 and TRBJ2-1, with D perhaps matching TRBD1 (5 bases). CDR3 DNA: TGCGCCAGCAGCCCTAGGACAAGCTTCAATGAGCAGTTCTTC. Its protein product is CASSPRTSFNEQFF. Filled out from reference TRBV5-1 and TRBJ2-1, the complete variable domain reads KAGVTQTPRYLIKTRGQQVTLSCSPISGHRSVSWYQQTPGQGLQFLFEYFSETQRNKGNFPGRFSGRQFSNSRSEMNVSTLELGDSALYLCASSPRTSFNEQFFGPGTRLTVL.